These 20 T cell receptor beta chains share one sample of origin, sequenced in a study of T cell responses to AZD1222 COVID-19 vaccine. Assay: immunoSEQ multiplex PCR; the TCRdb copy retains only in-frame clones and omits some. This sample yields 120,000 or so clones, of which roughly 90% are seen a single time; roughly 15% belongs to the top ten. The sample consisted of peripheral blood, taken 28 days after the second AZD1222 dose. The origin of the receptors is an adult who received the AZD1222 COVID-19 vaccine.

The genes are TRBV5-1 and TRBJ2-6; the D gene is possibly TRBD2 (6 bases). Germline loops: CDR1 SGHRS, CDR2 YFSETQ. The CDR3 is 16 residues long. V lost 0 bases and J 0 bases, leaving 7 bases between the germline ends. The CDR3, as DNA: TGCGCCAGCAGCTTGGCCGGGAGCTCTGGGGCCAACGTCCTGACTTTC. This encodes CASSLAGSSGANVLTF.

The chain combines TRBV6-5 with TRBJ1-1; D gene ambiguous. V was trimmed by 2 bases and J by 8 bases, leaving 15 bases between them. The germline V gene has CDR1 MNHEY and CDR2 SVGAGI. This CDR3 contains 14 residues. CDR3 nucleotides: TGTGCCAGCAGTTACGTGGCCGCCCAATCGGAAGCTTTCTTT. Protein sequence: CASSYVAAQSEAFF.

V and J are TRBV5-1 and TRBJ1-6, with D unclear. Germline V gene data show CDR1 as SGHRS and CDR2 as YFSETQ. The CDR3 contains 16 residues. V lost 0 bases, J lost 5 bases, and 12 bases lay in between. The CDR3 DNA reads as TGCGCCAGCAGCTTGGACAGCTACCCTAATAATTCACCCCTCCACTTT. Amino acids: CASSLDSYPNNSPLHF. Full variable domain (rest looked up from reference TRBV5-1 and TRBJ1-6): KAGVTQTPRYLIKTRGQQVTLSCSPISGHRSVSWYQQTPGQGLQFLFEYFSETQRNKGNFPGRFSGRQFSNSRSEMNVSTLELGDSALYLCASSLDSYPNNSPLHFGNGTRLTVT.

In DNA form, the CDR3 reads TGTGCCAGCAGTTACTTAGCCAGGTCGTCCGGAGATACGCAGTATTTT. Encoded protein: CASSYLARSSGDTQYF. This rearrangement joins TRBV6-2 or TRBV6-3 to TRBJ2-3, with D uncertain. The CDR3 is made up of 16 amino acids. V dropped 1 base and J dropped 5 bases, with 16 bases sitting between them. Germline V CDR1 and CDR2: MNHEY, SVGEGT.

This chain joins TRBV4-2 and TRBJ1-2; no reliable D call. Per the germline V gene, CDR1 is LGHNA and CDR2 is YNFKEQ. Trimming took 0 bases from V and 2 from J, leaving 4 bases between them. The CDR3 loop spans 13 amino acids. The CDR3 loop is CASSQEGNYGYTF. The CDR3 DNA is TGTGCCAGCAGCCAAGAAGGGAACTATGGCTACACCTTC.

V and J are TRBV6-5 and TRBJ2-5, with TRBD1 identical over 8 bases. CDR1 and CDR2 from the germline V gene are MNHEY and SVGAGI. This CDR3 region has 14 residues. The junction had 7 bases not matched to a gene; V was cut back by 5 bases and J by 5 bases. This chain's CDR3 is CASSSQGAGETQYF. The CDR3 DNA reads TGTGCCAGCAGTAGCCAGGGGGCGGGGGAGACCCAGTACTTC.

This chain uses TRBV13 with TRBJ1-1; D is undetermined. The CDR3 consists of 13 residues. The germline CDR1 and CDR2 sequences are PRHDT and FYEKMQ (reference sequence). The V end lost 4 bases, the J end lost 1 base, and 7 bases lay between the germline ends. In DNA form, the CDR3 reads TGTGCCAGCAGCTCAGACGGGAACACTGAAGCTTTCTTT. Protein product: CASSSDGNTEAFF. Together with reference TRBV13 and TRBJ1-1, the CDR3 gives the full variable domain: AAGVIQSPRHLIKEKRETATLKCYPIPRHDTVYWYQQGPGQDPQFLISFYEKMQSDKGSIPDRFSAQQFSDYHSELNMSSLELGDSALYFCASSSDGNTEAFFGQGTRLTVV.

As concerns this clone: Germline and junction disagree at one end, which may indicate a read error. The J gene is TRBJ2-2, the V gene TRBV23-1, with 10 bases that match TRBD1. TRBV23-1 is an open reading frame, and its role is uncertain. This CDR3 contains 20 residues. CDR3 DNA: TGCGCCAGCAGTCAAATCGGGACAGGGGCCTCCTGGCACGAACACCGGGGAGCTGTTTTT. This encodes CASSQIGTGASWHEHRGAVF.

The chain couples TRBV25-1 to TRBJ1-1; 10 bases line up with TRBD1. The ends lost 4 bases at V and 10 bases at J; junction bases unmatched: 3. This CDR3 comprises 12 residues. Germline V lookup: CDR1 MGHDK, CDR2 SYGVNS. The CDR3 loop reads CASSGQGAGAFF. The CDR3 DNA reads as TGTGCCAGCAGTGGACAGGGGGCCGGAGCTTTCTTT.

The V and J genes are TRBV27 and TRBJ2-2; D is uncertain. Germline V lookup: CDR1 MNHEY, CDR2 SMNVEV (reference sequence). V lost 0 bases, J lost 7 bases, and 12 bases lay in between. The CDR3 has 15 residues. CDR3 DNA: TGTGCCAGCAGTTTATCTACCCGGGTCGGCGGGGAGCTGTTTTTT. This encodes CASSLSTRVGGELFF.

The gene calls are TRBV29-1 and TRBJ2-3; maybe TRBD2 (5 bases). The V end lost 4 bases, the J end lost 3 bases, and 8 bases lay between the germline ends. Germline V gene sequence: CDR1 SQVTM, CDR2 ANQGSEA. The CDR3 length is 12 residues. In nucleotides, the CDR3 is TGCAGCGTTGGGTCGGGGACAGATACGCAGTATTTT. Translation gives CSVGSGTDTQYF.

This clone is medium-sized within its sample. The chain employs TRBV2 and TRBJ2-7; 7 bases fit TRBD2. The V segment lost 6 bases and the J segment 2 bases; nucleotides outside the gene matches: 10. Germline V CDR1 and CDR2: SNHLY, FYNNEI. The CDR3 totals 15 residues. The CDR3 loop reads CASSKSGTTAYEQYF. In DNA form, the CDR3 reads TGTGCCAGCAGCAAGTCCGGGACTACCGCCTACGAGCAGTACTTC.

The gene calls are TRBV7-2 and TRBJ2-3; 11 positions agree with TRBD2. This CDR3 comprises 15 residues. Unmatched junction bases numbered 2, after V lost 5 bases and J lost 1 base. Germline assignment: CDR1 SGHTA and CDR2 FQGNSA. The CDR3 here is CASSMTSGGTDTQYF. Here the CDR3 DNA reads TGTGCCAGCAGCATGACTAGCGGGGGCACAGATACGCAGTATTTT.

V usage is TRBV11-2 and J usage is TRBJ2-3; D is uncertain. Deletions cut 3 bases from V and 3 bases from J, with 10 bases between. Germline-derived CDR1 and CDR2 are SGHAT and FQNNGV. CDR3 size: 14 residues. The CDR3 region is CASSFTVRTDTQYF. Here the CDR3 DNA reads TGTGCCAGCAGCTTCACGGTGAGAACAGATACGCAGTATTTT. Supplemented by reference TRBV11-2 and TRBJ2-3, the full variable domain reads EAGVAQSPRYKIIEKRQSVAFWCNPISGHATLYWYQQILGQGPKLLIQFQNNGVVDDSQLPKDRFSAERLKGVDSTLKIQPAKLEDSAVYLCASSFTVRTDTQYFGPGTRLTVL.

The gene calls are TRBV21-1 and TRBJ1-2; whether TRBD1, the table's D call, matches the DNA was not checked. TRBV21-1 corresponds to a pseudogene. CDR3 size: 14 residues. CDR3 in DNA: TGTGCCAGCAGCAGAGCCGGGACAGGATATGGCTACACCTTC. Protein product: CASSRAGTGYGYTF.

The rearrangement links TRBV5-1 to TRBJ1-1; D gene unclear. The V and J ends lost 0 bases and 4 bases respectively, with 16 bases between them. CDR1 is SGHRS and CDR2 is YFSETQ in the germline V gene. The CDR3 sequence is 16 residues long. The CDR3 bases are TGCGCCAGCAGCTTGGGGGCCGGCTCGCTGGGCACTGAAGCTTTCTTT. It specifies CASSLGAGSLGTEAFF.

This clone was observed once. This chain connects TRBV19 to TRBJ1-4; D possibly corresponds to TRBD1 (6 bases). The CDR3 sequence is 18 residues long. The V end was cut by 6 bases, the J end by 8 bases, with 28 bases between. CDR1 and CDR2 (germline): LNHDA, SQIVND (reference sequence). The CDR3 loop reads CASSLDRLDDTVGEKLFF. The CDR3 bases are TGTGCCAGTAGCCTCGACAGGCTAGACGATACGGTAGGGGAAAAACTGTTTTTT.

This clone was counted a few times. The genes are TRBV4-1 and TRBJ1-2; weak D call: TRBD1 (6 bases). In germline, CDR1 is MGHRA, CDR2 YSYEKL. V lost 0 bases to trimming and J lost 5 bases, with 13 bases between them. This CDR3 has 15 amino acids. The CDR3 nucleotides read TGCGCCAGCAGCCAAGATCAGGGGCAGGGATATGGCTACACCTTC. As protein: CASSQDQGQGYGYTF.

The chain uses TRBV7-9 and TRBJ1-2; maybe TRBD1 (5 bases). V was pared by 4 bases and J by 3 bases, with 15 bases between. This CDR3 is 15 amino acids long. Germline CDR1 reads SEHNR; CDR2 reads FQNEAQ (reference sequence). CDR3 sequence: CASSSRSGGDYGYTF. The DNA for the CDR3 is TGTGCCAGCAGCTCCCGTTCGGGGGGGGACTATGGCTACACCTTC.

CDR3 coding DNA: TGCGCCAGCAGCGTCTCTGACACCGGGGAGCTGTTTTTT. Amino acid sequence: CASSVSDTGELFF. The genes are TRBV5-1 and TRBJ2-2; D ambiguous. Germline lookup yields CDR1 SGHRS and CDR2 YFSETQ. The CDR3 length is 13 residues. Deletions cut 4 bases from V and 3 bases from J, with 7 bases between.